The source of this T cell receptor (beta chain) is a study of T cells in Graves' hyperthyroidism and ophthalmopathy. This clonotype was recorded once. A read error may account for a junction end that differs from germline. Not enrolled were patients with uncontrolled infection, other autoimmune disease, pregnancy or lactation. Each 10 ml fresh peripheral blood draw supplied the PBMCs. The length of the CDR3 is 16 residues. Germline CDR1 and CDR2: SGHTA and FQGNSA. Amplified TCR beta CDR3 regions came from RNA transcripts. The HTBI primer set drove a first-round RT-PCR of the TCR CDR3. TCRdb reanalysed the multiplex PCR reads using MiXCR and keeps one entry per CDR3 protein. Of about 52,000 distinct CDR3 sequences in the sample, about half are singletons; the top ten hold roughly 9.7%.

The chain combines TRBV7-2 with TRBJ2-7, with 12 nucleotides matching TRBD2. This receptor was obtained from a woman aged 45-60 years with Graves' ophthalmopathy. Sequenced sample: blood. CDR3 bases: TGTGCCCGCAGCTCATCCCGACTAGCGGGAGACTACGAGCAGTACTTC. Residues: CARSSSRLAGDYEQYF.